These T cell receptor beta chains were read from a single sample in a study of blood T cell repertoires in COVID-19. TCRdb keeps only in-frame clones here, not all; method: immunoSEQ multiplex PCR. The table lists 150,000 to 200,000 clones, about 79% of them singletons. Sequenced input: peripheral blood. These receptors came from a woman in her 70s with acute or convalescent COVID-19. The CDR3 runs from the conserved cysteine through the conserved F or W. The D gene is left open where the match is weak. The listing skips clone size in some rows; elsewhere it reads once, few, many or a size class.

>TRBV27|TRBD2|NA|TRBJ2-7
TGTGCCAGCAGTTTATCGAGGACGGCGGGGGGAGGCGAGCAGTACTTC
CASSLSRTAGGGEQYF
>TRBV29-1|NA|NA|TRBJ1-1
TGCAGCGTTGAAGCGGGGGGGGTGACTGAAGCTTTCTTT
CSVEAGGVTEAFF
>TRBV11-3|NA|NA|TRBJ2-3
TGTGCCAGCAGCTTAGGAGTAGCGGATACGCAGTATTTT
CASSLGVADTQYF
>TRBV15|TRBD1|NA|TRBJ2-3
TGTGCCACCAGCAGAGGACAGGGATACACAGATACGCAGTATTTT
CATSRGQGYTDTQYF
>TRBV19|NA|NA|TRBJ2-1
TGTGCCAGTAGTAGGGGCGGCCCAGGGTCCTACAATGAGCAGTTCTTC
CASSRGGPGSYNEQFF
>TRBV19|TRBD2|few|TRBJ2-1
TGTGCCAGTAGGAAGTCCGGGACTAGCGTATTCAATGAGCAGTTCTTC
CASRKSGTSVFNEQFF
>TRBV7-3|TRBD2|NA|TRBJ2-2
TGTGCCAGCAGCTTACTCCCTAGCGGGATAAACACCGGGGAGCTGTTTTTT
CASSLLPSGINTGELFF
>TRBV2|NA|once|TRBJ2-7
TGTGCCAGCAGACCCAGGGACGAGCAGTACTTC
CASRPRDEQYF
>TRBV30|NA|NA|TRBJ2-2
TGTGCCTGGAGTGTAAGGGGCAGGGATGACACCGGGGAGCTGTTTTTT
CAWSVRGRDDTGELFF
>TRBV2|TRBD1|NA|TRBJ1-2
TGTGCCAGCACCAGAGACAGGGGGCCTTATGGCTACACCTTC
CASTRDRGPYGYTF
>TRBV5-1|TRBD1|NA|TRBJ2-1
TGCGCCAGCAGCTTACAGGGGTTGGCAGTAGGGGATGAGCAGTTCTTC
CASSLQGLAVGDEQFF
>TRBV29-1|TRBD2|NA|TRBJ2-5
TGCAGCGTCGCGGGACTAGCGGGAGAGACCCAGTACTTC
CSVAGLAGETQYF
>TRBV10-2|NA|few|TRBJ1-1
TGCGCCAGCAGTGAGCCCGCGTGGGGGGACACTGAAGCTTTCTTT
CASSEPAWGDTEAFF
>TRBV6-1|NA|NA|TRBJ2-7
TGTGCCAGCAGTGACAGGGTCCAGAGAGAGCAGTACTTC
CASSDRVQREQYF
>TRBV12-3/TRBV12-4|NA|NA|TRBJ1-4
TGTGCCAGCAGTTTCAGGGGTGAAAAACTGTTTTTT
CASSFRGEKLFF
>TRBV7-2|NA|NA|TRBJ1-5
TGTGCCAGCAGCTTACACAGGGGCAATCAGCCCCAGCATTTT
CASSLHRGNQPQHF
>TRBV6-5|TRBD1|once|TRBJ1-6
TGTGCCAGCAGTCTAGGGGGCGCAGATTCACCCCTCCACTTT
CASSLGGADSPLHF
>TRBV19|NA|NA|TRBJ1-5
TGTGCCAGTAGATCTGAGCGCCAGCCCCAGCATTTT
CASRSERQPQHF